One sample yielded the 26 T cell receptor beta chains listed below, sequenced in a study of T cells in Graves' hyperthyroidism and ophthalmopathy. TCR beta CDR3 region amplification was performed from RNA transcripts. TCR CDR3 underwent first-round RT-PCR with the HTBI primer set. One entry per CDR3 protein results from TCRdb running MiXCR on the multiplex PCR reads. Altogether a few hundred thousand distinct CDR3 sequences are present, approximately 44% being singletons, with the ten largest covering approximately 8.4%. Sequenced material: peripheral blood or thyroid tissue (not recorded which). All receptors derive from a woman between 18 and 29 years old with Graves' hyperthyroidism.

This clonotype came up many times. V is TRBV6-6 and J is TRBJ2-7; 9 bases line up with TRBD1. CDR3 length: 15 amino acids. J was trimmed by 5 bases and V by 7 bases; bases with no gene match: 12. Per the germline V gene, CDR1 is MNHNY and CDR2 is SVGAGI (reference sequence). The CDR3 reads CASNYQTGTGNEQYF. CDR3 bases: TGTGCCAGCAACTACCAGACCGGGACAGGGAACGAGCAGTACTTC.

This clonotype came up a few times. The rearrangement joins TRBV20-1 to TRBJ2-5, with 15 bases matching TRBD2. V shed 5 bases and J 2 bases; nucleotides not matched to a gene: 3. Germline lookup yields CDR1 DFQATT and CDR2 SNEGSKA (reference sequence). The CDR3 runs 15 residues. The CDR3 loop reads CSAPGLAGGQETQYF. The CDR3 nucleotides read TGCAGTGCTCCTGGACTAGCGGGAGGGCAAGAGACCCAGTACTTC.

This clonotype appeared a single time. The chain couples TRBV7-8 to TRBJ2-2, with a tentative D call TRBD1 (5 bases). Germline-derived CDR1 and CDR2 are SGHVS and FQNEAQ. The CDR3 is made up of 16 amino acids. The germline V and J ends were trimmed by 5 bases and 0 bases, with 13 bases remaining between them. CDR3 nucleotides: TGTGCCAGCAGCATACCGACAGCCTCGAACACCGGGGAGCTGTTTTTT. Protein product: CASSIPTASNTGELFF.

A few counts support this clonotype. This chain connects TRBV20-1 to TRBJ2-3; D gene ambiguous. Per the germline V gene, CDR1 is DFQATT and CDR2 is SNEGSKA (reference sequence). CDR3 length: 14 amino acids. The V and J ends lost 0 bases and 6 bases respectively, with 13 bases between them. CDR3 DNA sequence: TGCAGTGCTAGAGATGGGCTAGTTTCTGATACGCAGTATTTT. Residues: CSARDGLVSDTQYF.

On this clonotype itself: One end of the junction varies from germline; a read error may be responsible. The chain joins TRBV7-2 to TRBJ2-6; 12 nucleotides line up with TRBD1. The CDR3 is made up of 13 amino acids. The germline gives CDR1 SGHTA, CDR2 FQGNSA. The DNA of the CDR3 is TGTGCCAGCAGCCTACAGGGACAGGGGGCGGCGTTTTTC. Its translation is CASSLQGQGAAFF. Together with reference TRBV7-2 and TRBJ2-6, the CDR3 gives the full variable domain: GAGVSQSPSNKVTEKGKDVELRCDPISGHTALYWYRQSLGQGLEFLIYFQGNSAPDKSGLPSDRFSAERTGGSVSTLTIQRTQQEDSAVYLCASSLQGQGAAFFGAGSRLTVL.

The chain employs TRBV2 and TRBJ1-6, with D possibly matching TRBD1 (6 bases). V lost 8 bases and J 10 bases, leaving 12 bases between the germline ends. The CDR3 extends over 12 amino acids. The germline V gene has CDR1 SNHLY and CDR2 FYNNEI. The CDR3 loop reads CASRQAGSPLHF. DNA of the CDR3: TGTGCCAGCCGACAGGCGGGCTCACCCCTCCACTTT. Full variable domain (outside the CDR3, taken from reference TRBV2 and TRBJ1-6): EPEVTQTPSHQVTQMGQEVILRCVPISNHLYFYWYRQILGQKVEFLVSFYNNEISEKSEIFDDQFSVERPDGSNFTLKIRSTKLEDSAMYFCASRQAGSPLHFGNGTRLTVT.

Only a few counts were recorded for this clonotype. This chain joins TRBV3-1 and TRBJ2-5, with 7 nucleotides matching TRBD1. With V trimmed by 0 bases and J by 9 bases, 10 bases remained unmatched. Germline V gene lookup returns CDR1 LGHDT and CDR2 YNNKEL (reference sequence). The CDR3 covers 15 residues. CDR3 loop: CASSQDGQVGPAQYF. The CDR3 DNA follows: TGTGCCAGCAGCCAAGATGGACAGGTGGGGCCGGCCCAGTACTTC.

For this clonotype: A much larger clone differs from this one at a single base, so this may be a read error. The chain uses TRBV2 and TRBJ1-5, with a tentative D call TRBD1 (5 bases). The CDR3 contains 15 residues. The germline V and J ends were trimmed by 6 bases and 6 bases, with 18 bases remaining between them. CDR1 and CDR2 from the germline V gene are SNHLY and FYNNEI. In DNA form, the CDR3 reads TGTGCCAGCAGCTTCGCCTGGGGCCGAAGTCAGCCCCAGCATTTT. Its protein product is CASSFAWGRSQPQHF.

This clonotype is a singleton in its sample. This chain joins TRBV12-3 or TRBV12-4 and TRBJ1-5; 9 bases fit TRBD1. The CDR3 totals 12 residues. The V segment lost 6 bases and the J segment 12 bases; nucleotides outside the gene matches: 6. The CDR3 loop is CASSSGTGLQHF. CDR3 bases: TGTGCCAGCAGCAGCGGGACAGGGCTCCAGCATTTT.

The table lists this clonotype with many counts. V is TRBV7-2 and J is TRBJ2-7; D is uncertain. CDR1 SGHTA and CDR2 FQGNSA come from the germline V gene. The CDR3 is 14 amino acids. V dropped 1 base and J dropped 3 bases, with 10 bases sitting between them. The CDR3 DNA is TGTGCCAGCAGCTTAGTAGGCGCTCTCTACGAGCAGTACTTC. Its protein product is CASSLVGALYEQYF.

The chain combines TRBV12-3 or TRBV12-4 with TRBJ1-1; weak D call: TRBD1 (6 bases). Trimming removed 3 bases at V and 5 bases at J, with 10 bases between. The CDR3 runs to 13 residues. The CDR3 DNA sequence: TGTGCCAGCAGTTTTTCGACAGGAACTGAAGCTTTCTTT. Translation gives CASSFSTGTEAFF.

This clonotype showed up many times. The chain employs TRBV7-9 and TRBJ2-6, with D possibly being TRBD2 (6 bases). The CDR3 spans 16 residues. Germline V lookup: CDR1 SEHNR, CDR2 FQNEAQ (reference sequence). V was clipped by 2 bases and J by 0 bases, with 8 bases between them. Here the CDR3 DNA reads TGTGCCAGCAGCTTATCCGGGGGCTCTGGGGCCAACGTCCTGACTTTC. Amino acids: CASSLSGGSGANVLTF.

This clonotype was seen many times. This chain joins TRBV4-1 and TRBJ2-7; TRBD2 matches at 7 bases. Trimming at V came to 4 bases and at J to 0 bases, leaving 9 bases not matched to a gene. CDR3 length: 16 residues. Germline V gives CDR1 MGHRA, CDR2 YSYEKL. The CDR3 sequence is CASSLLGGSASYEQYF. The CDR3 bases are TGCGCCAGCAGCCTCCTAGGCGGGAGTGCCTCCTACGAGCAGTACTTC.

This clonotype was detected only a few times. The genes are TRBV6-5 and TRBJ1-4, with 7 bases identical to TRBD1. The V gene end was trimmed by 4 bases and the J gene end by 4 bases; junction bases not matched to a gene: 15. The germline gives CDR1 MNHEY, CDR2 SVGAGI. This CDR3 contains 18 residues. CDR3 DNA sequence: TGTGCCAGCAGTTCCCCCGAAGTCGGGGACAGAAGTAATGAAAAACTGTTTTTT. The encoded protein is CASSSPEVGDRSNEKLFF.

The J gene is TRBJ2-3, the V gene TRBV10-3; 9 bases map to TRBD2. Germline V gene data show CDR1 as ENHRY and CDR2 as SYGVKD. This CDR3 has 16 residues. Trimming removed 3 bases from V and 11 bases from J; junction bases left unmatched: 15. CDR3 DNA sequence: TGTGCCATCAGTGACTCGACTAGCGGACAATACAATGAGCAGTATTTT. Amino acid sequence: CAISDSTSGQYNEQYF.

Concerning this clonotype itself: At one end the junction does not follow the germline gene, possibly because of a read error. This rearrangement joins TRBV24-1 to TRBJ1-2; D remains ambiguous. The CDR3 has 14 residues. Germline V gives CDR1 KGHDR, CDR2 SFDVKD. The CDR3 sequence is CAISEWEANYGYTF. CDR3 in DNA: TGTGCCATCAGTGAGTGGGAAGCTAACTATGGCTACACCTTC.

This clonotype was recorded once. This may come from a read error, since a much larger clone is one base off. The rearrangement links TRBV11-3 to TRBJ1-1; the D is unclear. This CDR3 is built from 15 residues. Germline-derived CDR1 and CDR2 are SGHNT and YENEEA. V dropped 5 bases and J dropped 6 bases, with 19 bases sitting between them. DNA for the CDR3: TGTGCCAGCAGCGCCGGTACGAGGGTATCTTCTGAAGCTTTCTTT. Protein: CASSAGTRVSSEAFF.

V is TRBV7-6 and J is TRBJ2-7, with D maybe TRBD2 (7 bases). V was clipped by 2 bases and J by 7 bases, with 21 bases between them. Looked up from germline, CDR1 is SGHVS and CDR2 is FNYEAQ. This CDR3 spans 16 amino acids. The CDR3 here is CASSLSGGWNTGEQYF. The DNA for the CDR3 is TGTGCCAGCAGCTTATCGGGGGGCTGGAACACCGGGGAGCAGTACTTC. Supplemented by reference TRBV7-6 and TRBJ2-7, the full variable domain reads GAGVSQSPRYKVTKRGQDVALRCDPISGHVSLYWYRQALGQGPEFLTYFNYEAQQDKSGLPNDRFSAERPEGSISTLTIQRTEQRDSAMYRCASSLSGGWNTGEQYFGPGTRLTVT.

This clonotype was recorded many times. The chain recombines TRBV12-3 or TRBV12-4 with TRBJ1-2, with 11 bases identical to TRBD1. J gave up 8 bases and V 6 bases, and 8 bases lay outside the gene matches. The length of the CDR3 is 14 residues. CDR3 coding DNA: TGTGCCAGCAGACTCGGACAGGGGGCTGGCGGCTACACCTTC. Translation: CASRLGQGAGGYTF.

This clonotype has ten or more counts. The rearrangement links TRBV19 to TRBJ2-5, with 7 positions matching TRBD1. From germline, CDR1 is LNHDA and CDR2 SQIVND (reference sequence). The CDR3 is 15 amino acids. V was pared by 6 bases and J by 1 base, with 8 bases of the junction left unmatched. The CDR3 DNA reads TGTGCCAGTAGAAGCCGTGGGACAGCCCAAGAGACCCAGTACTTC. Its translation is CASRSRGTAQETQYF.

This clonotype has a handful of counts. The chain carries TRBV24-1 and TRBJ1-2; 8 bases line up with TRBD1. The V and J ends lost 6 bases and 5 bases, in that order; junction bases with no gene match: 10. Germline CDR1 KGHDR, CDR2 SFDVKD. The CDR3 sequence is 15 residues long. CDR3 loop: CATSMTGVFGYGYTF. The CDR3 DNA sequence: TGTGCCACCAGTATGACAGGGGTCTTCGGTTATGGCTACACCTTC.

At least ten counts were recorded for this clonotype. The chain links TRBV20-1 to TRBJ2-5; TRBD2 agrees at 10 bases. Germline assignment: CDR1 DFQATT and CDR2 SNEGSKA (reference sequence). V gave up 3 bases and J gave up 3 bases; unmatched junction bases: 10. The CDR3 has 16 residues. The CDR3 spells CSARSRLAGDEETQYF. The CDR3 coding sequence is TGCAGTGCTAGGTCCCGGCTAGCGGGAGATGAAGAGACCCAGTACTTC.

The J gene is TRBJ1-5, the V gene TRBV20-1; no definite D call. V lost 4 bases and J 11 bases, leaving 24 bases between the germline ends. The germline gives CDR1 DFQATT, CDR2 SNEGSKA (reference sequence). The length of the CDR3 is 15 residues. In nucleotides, the CDR3 is TGCAGTGCTAACCCGATTACTAGCGGGAAGGAGACCCAGCATTTT. The encoded protein is CSANPITSGKETQHF.

The chain is built from TRBV29-1 and TRBJ2-7, with 7 bases aligning to TRBD1. The germline gives CDR1 SQVTM, CDR2 ANQGSEA. The CDR3 consists of 12 residues. V was clipped by 8 bases and J by 4 bases; unmatched bases: 8. CDR3 loop: CSRRTGAYEQYF. The CDR3 DNA is TGCAGCCGCCGGACAGGAGCGTACGAGCAGTACTTC.

This clonotype was seen repeatedly, ten times or more. The V call is TRBV11-2, the J call TRBJ2-5; TRBD2 aligns across 11 bases. The length of the CDR3 is 16 residues. The junction had 6 bases not matched to a gene; V was cut back by 5 bases and J by 1 base. Germline values: CDR1 SGHAT, CDR2 FQNNGV. CDR3: CASSRGTSGRQETQYF. DNA for the CDR3: TGTGCCAGCAGCCGCGGGACTAGCGGACGCCAAGAGACCCAGTACTTC. Using reference TRBV11-2 and TRBJ2-5 for the parts outside the CDR3, the full variable domain is EAGVAQSPRYKIIEKRQSVAFWCNPISGHATLYWYQQILGQGPKLLIQFQNNGVVDDSQLPKDRFSAERLKGVDSTLKIQPAKLEDSAVYLCASSRGTSGRQETQYFGPGTRLLVL.

This chain connects TRBV20-1 to TRBJ2-3, with 8 bases lining up with TRBD2. Germline values: CDR1 DFQATT, CDR2 SNEGSKA (reference sequence). The CDR3 runs 14 residues. Trimming removed 5 bases from V and 6 bases from J; junction bases left unmatched: 10. CDR3 protein: CSALSGTRGDTQYF. The CDR3 DNA is TGCAGTGCTTTATCCGGGACTAGGGGCGATACGCAGTATTTT.